This is a list of T cell receptor beta chains from one sample in a study of CD8 T cells in ankylosing spondylitis. Via MiXCR, TCRdb re-called the 5' RACE reads, giving one row per CDR3 protein. The data contain 250,000 to 300,000 distinct CDR3 sequences, about a sixth of them seen just once; the ten biggest clones take up approximately 33%. Sequencing was done on a sample of blood, either unsorted or a sorted T cell fraction (not recorded which). The origin of the receptors is a male donor with ankylosing spondylitis or in good health (not recorded which). Both conserved end residues are part of each CDR3. D genes are given only for firm matches. Where a row states a size, it is once, few, many or the class of an expanded clone; other rows omit it.

cdr3_nt cdr3_aa v_call clone_size j_call d_call
TGTGCCAGCAGTTACTCGGGTAGCGGGAGTTCGGGTGAGCAGTTCTTC CASSYSGSGSSGEQFF TRBV6-2/TRBV6-3 . TRBJ2-1 TRBD2
TGTGCCAGCAGTTTGACAGGGGACTATGGCTACACCTTC CASSLTGDYGYTF TRBV27 few TRBJ1-2 TRBD1
TGTGCCAGCAGCTTAACGCATCCGAAATGGGACAGGGGGCGCACAGATACGCAGTATTTT CASSLTHPKWDRGRTDTQYF TRBV7-3 . TRBJ2-3 TRBD1
TGCGCCAGCAGCCAAGTTCCAGCGAATGAGCAGTTCTTC CASSQVPANEQFF TRBV4-1 . TRBJ2-1 .
TGCAGCGTTTCCTTAGTAGGCCGGGAGGGCCTGGTGGAGACCCAGTACTTC CSVSLVGREGLVETQYF TRBV29-1 . TRBJ2-5 TRBD2
TGTGCCAGCAGTTCGAGGACAGGGAAACGCGAGCAGTACTTC CASSSRTGKREQYF TRBV12-3/TRBV12-4 few TRBJ2-7 TRBD1
TGTGCCAGCAGCTCAGGGACAGGAAAGACCCAGTACTTC CASSSGTGKTQYF TRBV9 . TRBJ2-5 TRBD1
TGTGCCAGCAGCCGCTCGGGACTCAGCTCCTACGAGCAGTACTTC CASSRSGLSSYEQYF TRBV6-1 once TRBJ2-7 .
TGCAGCGTCCGACCTAGCGTGCAGGCGGGTCTCCAAGCGGAGCAGTTCTTC CSVRPSVQAGLQAEQFF TRBV29-1 many TRBJ2-1 .
TGTGCCAGCAGTGCGGACAGCCCGAGGTATTTT CASSADSPRYF TRBV12-3/TRBV12-4 few TRBJ2-3 .
TGCAGTGCTTTGTCCGCCGACCTCTCCTACAATGAGCAGTTCTTC CSALSADLSYNEQFF TRBV20-1 many TRBJ2-1 .
TGCGCCAGCAGCTTGTTGTCAGATACGCAGTATTTT CASSLLSDTQYF TRBV5-1 many TRBJ2-3 .
TGCAGTGCTAGAGATGTTCGAGGACAGGGCAGGGAGACCCAGTACTTC CSARDVRGQGRETQYF TRBV20-1 . TRBJ2-5 TRBD1
TGCGCCAGCAGCTTGGACTACGACTACGAGCAGTACTTC CASSLDYDYEQYF TRBV5-1 many TRBJ2-7 .
TGTGCCAGCAGCTCTCCATTGGGGCTTAACTATGGCTACACCTTC CASSSPLGLNYGYTF TRBV11-2 few TRBJ1-2 .
TGTGCCAGCAGCTTAACCGGGCGCGGGTCTAGCACAGATACGCAGTATTTT CASSLTGRGSSTDTQYF TRBV7-3 few TRBJ2-3 .